This T cell receptor (beta chain) stems from a study of blood T cell repertoires in COVID-19. Germline CDR1 reads SGHKS; CDR2 reads YYEKEE (reference sequence). CDR3 length: 15 amino acids. Trimming pared 0 bases from V and 3 bases from J, leaving 12 bases between. Generated by immunoSEQ multiplex PCR, the TCRdb table keeps only in-frame clones and is missing some. The sample has a few hundred thousand clones; less than 90% are singletons. The sequenced material came from peripheral blood. The source is a woman aged 55 to 70 with COVID-19, enrolled during active disease. The gene calls are TRBV5-5 and TRBJ1-2; no firm D call. The CDR3 coding sequence is TGTGCCAGCAGCTTGGATCTGGCAGTCTACTATGGCTACACCTTC. This codes for CASSLDLAVYYGYTF.